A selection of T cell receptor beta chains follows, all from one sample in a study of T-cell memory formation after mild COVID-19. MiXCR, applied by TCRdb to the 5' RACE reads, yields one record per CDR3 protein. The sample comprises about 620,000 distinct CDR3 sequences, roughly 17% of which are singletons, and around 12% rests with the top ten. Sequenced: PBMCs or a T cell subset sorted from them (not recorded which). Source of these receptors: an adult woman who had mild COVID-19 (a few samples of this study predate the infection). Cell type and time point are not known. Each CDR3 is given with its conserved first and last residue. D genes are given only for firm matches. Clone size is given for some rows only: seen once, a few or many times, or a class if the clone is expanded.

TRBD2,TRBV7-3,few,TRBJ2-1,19,TGTGCCAGCAGCTTAATGCCAGCGGGAGTGTCCTACTCCTACAATGAGCAGTTCTTC,CASSLMPAGVSYSYNEQFF
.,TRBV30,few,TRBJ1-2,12,TGTGCCTGGAGTACCCGGGGCTATGGCTACACCTTC,CAWSTRGYGYTF
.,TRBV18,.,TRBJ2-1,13,TGTGCCAGCTCACCACAGGGCCAGACTGAGCAGTTCTTC,CASSPQGQTEQFF
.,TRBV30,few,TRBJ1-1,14,TGTGCCTGGAGAGTAGGGACACTGAACACTGAAGCTTTCTTT,CAWRVGTLNTEAFF
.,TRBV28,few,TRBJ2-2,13,TGTGCCAGCAGTGGGACATTTACCGGGGAGCTGTTTTTT,CASSGTFTGELFF
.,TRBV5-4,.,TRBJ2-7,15,TGTGCCAGCAGCTTGGGGGGAGGCCAGGCCTACGAGCAGTACTTC,CASSLGGGQAYEQYF
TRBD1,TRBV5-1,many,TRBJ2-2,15,TGCGCCAGCAGCCCGGAGCAGGGGGAAACCAGGGAGCTGTTTTTT,CASSPEQGETRELFF
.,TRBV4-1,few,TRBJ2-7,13,TGCGCCAGCAGCGCCACACGGTTATACGAGCAGTACTTC,CASSATRLYEQYF
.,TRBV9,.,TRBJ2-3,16,TGTGCCAGCAGCGTAGCTACGGGCGGGGGCACAGATACGCAGTATTTT,CASSVATGGGTDTQYF
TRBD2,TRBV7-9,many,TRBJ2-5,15,TGTGCCAGCAGCTTAGTCCACGGGGGGATGGAGACCCAGTACTTC,CASSLVHGGMETQYF
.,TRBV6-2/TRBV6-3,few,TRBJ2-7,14,TGTGCCAGCAGTTATGTCAGCGGCTCCTACGAGCAGTACTTC,CASSYVSGSYEQYF
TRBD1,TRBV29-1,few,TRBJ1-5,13,TGCAGCGTTGCCGGGACAGGGGATCAGCCCCAGCATTTT,CSVAGTGDQPQHF
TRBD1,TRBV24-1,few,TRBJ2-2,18,TGTGCCACCAGTGACCCACGGGGCTTCGGGACAGTCACCGGGGAGCTGTTTTTT,CATSDPRGFGTVTGELFF
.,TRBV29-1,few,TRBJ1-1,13,TGCAGCGTTCGACAGACCTCGAACACTGAAGCTTTCTTT,CSVRQTSNTEAFF
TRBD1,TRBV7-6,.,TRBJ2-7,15,TGTGCCAGCAGCTTAGAGGACAGGACTTCCTACGAGCAGTACTTC,CASSLEDRTSYEQYF
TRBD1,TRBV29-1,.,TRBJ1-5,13,TGCAGCGTAGCAGGGGGAGTGAATCAGCCCCAGCATTTT,CSVAGGVNQPQHF
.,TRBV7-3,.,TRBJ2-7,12,TGTGCCAGCAGCAAACAGGGAGGGGAGCAGTACTTC,CASSKQGGEQYF
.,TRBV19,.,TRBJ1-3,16,TGTGCCAGTCGGAGTCCCGACACACAGGGAGGAAACACCATATATTTT,CASRSPDTQGGNTIYF
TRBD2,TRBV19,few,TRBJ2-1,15,TGTGCCAGTAGGTCTGGCGGGAGGGGTTACAATGAGCAGTTCTTC,CASRSGGRGYNEQFF
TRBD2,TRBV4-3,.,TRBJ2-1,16,TGCGCCAGCAGCCAAGTGGTTTCAGCGGGAGGGCCTGCGCAGTTCTTC,CASSQVVSAGGPAQFF
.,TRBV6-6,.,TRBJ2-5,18,TGTGCCAGCACCCTATTTAGGACAGACGGGGGGTTTAAAGAGACCCAGTACTTC,CASTLFRTDGGFKETQYF
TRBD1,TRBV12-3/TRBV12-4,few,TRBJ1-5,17,TGTGCCAGCAGATATGGGGGACAGGGATCTTACTATCAGCCCCAGCATTTT,CASRYGGQGSYYQPQHF
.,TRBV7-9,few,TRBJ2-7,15,TGTGCCAGCAGCTTAGGTGGGGCGTTCGACTACGAGCAGTACTTC,CASSLGGAFDYEQYF
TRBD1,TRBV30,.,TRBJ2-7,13,TGTGCCTGGAGTACCGGACAGGGAGGCGAGCAGTACTTC,CAWSTGQGGEQYF
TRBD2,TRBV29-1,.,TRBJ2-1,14,TGCAGCGTTGATGGGACTAAAATATACAATGAGCAGTTCTTC,CSVDGTKIYNEQFF
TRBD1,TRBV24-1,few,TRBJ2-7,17,TGTGCCACCAGTGATTTTGGGACAGGGACCCAAATGGGCGAGCAGTACTTC,CATSDFGTGTQMGEQYF
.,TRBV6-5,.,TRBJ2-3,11,TGTGCCAGCAGGGGATGGGATACGCAGTATTTT,CASRGWDTQYF
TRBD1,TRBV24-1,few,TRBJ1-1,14,TGTGCCACCAGTGGGGCAGGGGGGAACACTGAAGCTTTCTTT,CATSGAGGNTEAFF
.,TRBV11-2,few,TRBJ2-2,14,TGTGCCAGCAGCTTAGGATATGAGGTTAGGGAGCTGTTTTTT,CASSLGYEVRELFF
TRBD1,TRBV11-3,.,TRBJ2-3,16,TGTGCCAGCAGCACGAGAGGGGGCTCGACCACAGATACGCAGTATTTT,CASSTRGGSTTDTQYF
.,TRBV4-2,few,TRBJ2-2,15,TGTGCCAGCAGCCAAGCCCGGGTGAACACCGGGGAGCTGTTTTTT,CASSQARVNTGELFF
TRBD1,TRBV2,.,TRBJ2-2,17,TGTGCCAGCAGCGGGCCGGGACAGGGTTCGAACACCGGGGAGCTGTTTTTT,CASSGPGQGSNTGELFF
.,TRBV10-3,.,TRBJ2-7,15,TGTGCCATCAGTGAGTTGGGGACGGTTTCCTACGAGCAGTACTTC,CAISELGTVSYEQYF
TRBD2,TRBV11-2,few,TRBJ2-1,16,TGTGCCAGCAGCTTAACGGGCGGGAGTGATGGAAATGAGCAGTTCTTC,CASSLTGGSDGNEQFF
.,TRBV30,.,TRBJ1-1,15,TGTGCCTGGTCCTGGGAGGGGTACTCGAGGACTGAAGCTTTCTTT,CAWSWEGYSRTEAFF
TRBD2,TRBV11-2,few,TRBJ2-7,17,TGTGCCAGCAGCCTGACTAGCGGGAGGGCCGTAGGGTACGAGCAGTACTTC,CASSLTSGRAVGYEQYF
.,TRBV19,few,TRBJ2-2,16,TGTGCCAGTAGTATCCGGGATTCGATGAACACCGGGGAGCTGTTTTTT,CASSIRDSMNTGELFF
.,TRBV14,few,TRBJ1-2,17,TGTGCCAGCAGCCAAGATTCTTTCGTGAGGTCACACCATGGCTACACCTTC,CASSQDSFVRSHHGYTF
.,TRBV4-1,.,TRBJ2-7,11,TGCGCCAGCAGCCAAGAGGACGAGCAGTACTTC,CASSQEDEQYF
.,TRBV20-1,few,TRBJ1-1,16,TGCAGTGCTAGAGATGGTCGGACAGCTATGAACACTGAAGCTTTCTTT,CSARDGRTAMNTEAFF
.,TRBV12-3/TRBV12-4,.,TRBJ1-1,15,TGTGCCAGCAGGCTGGGGGGGACAATGAACACTGAAGCTTTCTTT,CASRLGGTMNTEAFF
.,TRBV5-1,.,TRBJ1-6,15,TGCGCCAGCAGCCCCGGACAGTCTGTCGGTTCACCCCTCCACTTT,CASSPGQSVGSPLHF
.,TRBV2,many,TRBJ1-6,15,TGTGCCAGCGACCGGGAAAGCTCCTATAATTCACCCCTCCACTTT,CASDRESSYNSPLHF
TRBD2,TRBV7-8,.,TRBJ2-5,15,TGTGCCAGCAGCTTACCTAGCGGAGAGCAAGAGACCCAGTACTTC,CASSLPSGEQETQYF
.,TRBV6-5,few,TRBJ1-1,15,TGTGCCAGCAGTTACTCGGGGGTTGGGGGAACTGAAGCTTTCTTT,CASSYSGVGGTEAFF
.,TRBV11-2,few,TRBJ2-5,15,TGTGCCAGCAGCACCTTCGGGGGTCGGTCGGAGACCCAGTACTTC,CASSTFGGRSETQYF
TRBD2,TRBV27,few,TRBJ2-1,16,TGTGCCAGCAGTTTATCTTCTAGCGGGAGTTTTGGTGAGCAGTTCTTC,CASSLSSSGSFGEQFF
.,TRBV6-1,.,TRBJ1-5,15,TGTGCCAGCAGTGAACGTGGGTTGGGCAATCAGCCCCAGCATTTT,CASSERGLGNQPQHF
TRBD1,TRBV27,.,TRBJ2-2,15,TGTGCCAGCAGTGCGGGACAGGGAAAAAACGGGGAGCTGTTTTTT,CASSAGQGKNGELFF
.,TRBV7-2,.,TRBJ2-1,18,TGTGCCAGCAGCCTAGCCGGCCAGGGGGGAGGGATTGTGAATGAGCAGTTCTTC,CASSLAGQGGGIVNEQFF
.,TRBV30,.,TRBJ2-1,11,TGTGCCTGGGGAGGGGGACCCGAGCAGTTCTTC,CAWGGGPEQFF
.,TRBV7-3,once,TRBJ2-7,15,TGTGCCAGCAGCCGCGAAGGTTACGTTTTCTACGAGCAGTACTTC,CASSREGYVFYEQYF
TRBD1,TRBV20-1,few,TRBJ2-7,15,TGCAGTGCTAGTTTTCAGGACAGGGCTTCCTACGAGCAGTACTTC,CSASFQDRASYEQYF